The 29 T cell receptor beta chains reported below all come from one sample, sequenced in a study of T cell responses to AZD1222 COVID-19 vaccine. TCRdb keeps only in-frame clones here, not all; method: immunoSEQ multiplex PCR. The sample yields about 79,000 clones, 80% seen once. Source: peripheral blood, taken on day 0 of AZD1222 vaccination. These receptors all stem from an adult in good health.

Judged by abundance, this clone is medium-sized. This rearrangement joins TRBV19 to TRBJ2-1; perhaps TRBD2 as D (6 bases). Trimming took off 4 bases at V and 6 bases at J, with 13 bases between the two ends. Germline V gene sequence: CDR1 LNHDA, CDR2 SQIVND (reference sequence). The CDR3 is made up of 14 amino acids. The CDR3 reads CASSTRGGTNEQFF. The CDR3 nucleotides read TGTGCCAGTAGTACTCGCGGCGGGACCAATGAGCAGTTCTTC.

The chain employs TRBV21-1 and TRBJ2-1. TRBV21-1 is classified as a pseudogene. This CDR3 spans 14 amino acids. As DNA, the CDR3 is TGTGCCAGCAGCAAAGCAATCCCCTACAATGAGCAGTTCTTC. Translation gives CASSKAIPYNEQFF.

This sequence joins TRBV5-5 and TRBJ1-5; tentative D call: TRBD1 (6 bases). CDR1 and CDR2 from the germline V gene are SGHKS and YYEKEE (reference sequence). This CDR3 spans 16 amino acids. Trimming removed 4 bases at V and 0 bases at J, with 14 bases between. The DNA for the CDR3 is TGTGCCAGCAGCCCAGGGACACCAAATAGCAATCAGCCCCAGCATTTT. This translates into CASSPGTPNSNQPQHF.

The chain couples TRBV3-1 (or the pseudogene TRBV3-2) to TRBJ1-6; 8 bases are shared with TRBD1. After removal of 5 bases from V and 10 bases from J, the junction contained 7 bases not matched to a gene. CDR1 LGHDT and CDR2 YNNKEL come from the germline V gene (reference sequence). The CDR3 consists of 14 residues. CDR3 sequence (DNA): TGTGCCAGCAGCAGGACAGGGAAAGAATCACCCCTCCACTTT. Translation gives CASSRTGKESPLHF.

This chain uses TRBV12-3 or TRBV12-4 with TRBJ2-7; D ambiguous. The CDR3 runs to 12 residues. V shed 5 bases and J shed 6 bases, with 11 bases lying between them. The CDR3 loop reads CASSPGTGEQYF. DNA of the CDR3: TGTGCCAGCAGTCCCGGCACTGGCGAGCAGTACTTC.

In this sample, this clone turned up once. The chain joins TRBV4-1 to TRBJ2-3; D is unresolved. This CDR3 spans 13 amino acids. The germline CDR1 and CDR2 sequences are MGHRA and YSYEKL. Trimming cost V 2 bases and J 3 bases, with 6 bases left between them. As DNA, the CDR3 is TGCGCCAGCAGCCAACCCGGAACAGATACGCAGTATTTT. Translation: CASSQPGTDTQYF.

This clone was picked up a small number of times. This specimen includes other DNA sequences encoding the same CDR3. The chain recombines TRBV12-5 with TRBJ2-7; 8 nucleotides match TRBD1. Germline CDR1 is LGHNT and CDR2 is FRNRAP. The CDR3 has 14 amino acids. Germline trimming cut 6 bases from V and 5 bases from J; bases unmatched to any gene: 9. This chain's CDR3 is CASGKDRGRHEQYF. The CDR3 DNA sequence: TGTGCTAGTGGAAAAGACAGGGGCCGACACGAGCAGTACTTC. The full variable domain, completed using reference TRBV12-5 and TRBJ2-7, is DARVTQTPRHKVTEMGQEVTMRCQPILGHNTVFWYRQTMMQGLELLAYFRNRAPLDDSGMPKDRFSAEMPDATLATLKIQPSEPRDSAVYFCASGKDRGRHEQYFGPGTRLTVT.

This clone has a handful of counts. The V gene is TRBV3-1 (or the pseudogene TRBV3-2), the J gene TRBJ2-2, with D perhaps TRBD2 (6 bases). V was cut by 2 bases and J by 5 bases, with 9 bases left in between. The CDR3 covers 14 residues. Germline CDR1 reads LGHDT; CDR2 reads YNNKEL (reference sequence). The CDR3 sequence is CASSQREETGELFF. The CDR3 coding sequence is TGTGCCAGCAGCCAAAGGGAGGAGACCGGGGAGCTGTTTTTT.

CDR3 region: CAISTPLQDQGIFLVDTQYF. The DNA of the CDR3 is TGTGCCATCAGCACCCCTTTGCAGGATCAGGGGATATTTCTAGTAGATACGCAGTATTTT. The rearrangement joins TRBV10-3 to TRBJ2-3; a weak D match, TRBD1 (6 bases). The CDR3 extends over 20 amino acids. The germline gives CDR1 ENHRY, CDR2 SYGVKD. Trimming pared 6 bases from V and 5 bases from J, leaving 33 bases between.

The V call is TRBV5-1, the J call TRBJ1-1; D ambiguous. The CDR3 length is 12 residues. CDR1 and CDR2 from the germline V gene are SGHRS and YFSETQ. V was pared by 4 bases and J by 1 base, with 5 bases between. The DNA of the CDR3 is TGCGCCAGCAGCCCAGGGAACACTGAAGCTTTCTTT. This gives the protein CASSPGNTEAFF.

The chain is built from TRBV12-3 or TRBV12-4 and TRBJ1-5, with D unresolved. Trimming removed 1 base at V and 7 bases at J, with 8 bases between. The CDR3 loop spans 13 amino acids. The CDR3 loop reads CASSLGSGQPQHF. CDR3 nucleotide sequence: TGTGCCAGCAGTTTAGGCTCCGGGCAGCCCCAGCATTTT.

This clone was recorded only once. V usage is TRBV10-1 and J usage is TRBJ2-7, with 7 positions matching TRBD1. CDR3 size: 12 residues. Germline values: CDR1 WNHNN, CDR2 SYGVQD (reference sequence). V gave up 6 bases and J gave up 7 bases; unmatched junction bases: 6. The CDR3: CASRGDSREQYF. The CDR3 DNA is TGCGCCAGCAGGGGGGACAGCCGGGAGCAGTACTTC.

V gene TRBV4-1 combines with J gene TRBJ2-3; tentative D call: TRBD2 (6 bases). Germline V gives CDR1 MGHRA, CDR2 YSYEKL. CDR3 length: 13 amino acids. V was clipped by 4 bases and J by 4 bases, with 9 bases between them. In nucleotides, the CDR3 is TGCGCCAGCAGCCCGACTAGTGCAGATACGCAGTATTTT. As protein: CASSPTSADTQYF.

The table lists this clone with a few counts. This chain links TRBV6-5 with TRBJ2-1; tentative D call: TRBD1 (5 bases). Germline values: CDR1 MNHEY, CDR2 SVGAGI. The CDR3 is made up of 14 amino acids. Trimming cost V 6 bases and J 0 bases, with 9 bases left between them. In nucleotides, the CDR3 is TGTGCCAGCAGGCAGGGAAGCTCCTACAATGAGCAGTTCTTC. As protein: CASRQGSSYNEQFF.

This clone appeared a single time. The genes are TRBV7-9 and TRBJ1-1, with TRBD1 identical over 11 bases. The germline gives CDR1 SEHNR, CDR2 FQNEAQ (reference sequence). The CDR3 sequence is 13 residues long. Germline trimming cut 7 bases from V and 6 bases from J; bases unmatched to any gene: 4. DNA for the CDR3: TGTGCCAGCAACGGACAGGGGGCCGCTGAAGCTTTCTTT. The encoded protein is CASNGQGAAEAFF.

The CDR3 coding sequence is TGTGCCAGCAGCTTAAAGGGGCGTGAGCAGTTCTTC. It codes for CASSLKGREQFF. The V and J genes are TRBV7-2 and TRBJ2-1; D is possibly TRBD1 (5 bases). CDR1 and CDR2 from the germline V gene are SGHTA and FQGNSA. The CDR3 covers 12 residues. The ends were cut back, 2 bases at V and 9 bases at J, with 8 bases in the middle. Full variable domain (rest looked up from reference TRBV7-2 and TRBJ2-1): GAGVSQSPSNKVTEKGKDVELRCDPISGHTALYWYRQSLGQGLEFLIYFQGNSAPDKSGLPSDRFSAERTGGSVSTLTIQRTQQEDSAVYLCASSLKGREQFFGPGTRLTVL.

The V call is TRBV20-1, the J call TRBJ2-3; 9 bases map to TRBD2. CDR1 is DFQATT, CDR2 SNEGSKA, per germline (reference sequence). V was clipped by 3 bases and J by 4 bases; unmatched bases: 5. The CDR3 sequence is 14 residues long. The CDR3 nucleotides are TGCAGTGCTAGTTTAGCGGGAGTAGCAGATACGCAGTATTTT. It encodes CSASLAGVADTQYF.

This clone was picked up one time. The chain combines TRBV6-4 with TRBJ2-1; no reliable D call. Germline values: CDR1 MRHNA, CDR2 SNTAGT. CDR3 length: 11 residues. V dropped 10 bases and J dropped 2 bases, with 6 bases sitting between them. The CDR3 DNA is TGTGCCACCCGTGCCTACAATGAGCAGTTCTTC. It codes for CATRAYNEQFF.

A few counts support this clone. The chain recombines TRBV2 with TRBJ2-5; 10 bases fit TRBD2. CDR1 and CDR2 (germline): SNHLY, FYNNEI. The J segment lost 2 bases and the V segment lost 6 bases, leaving 9 bases of the junction unmatched. The CDR3 extends over 16 amino acids. CDR3 DNA: TGTGCCAGCAGGAGAAGCGGACTAGCGGCACAAGAGACCCAGTACTTC. Translating it yields CASRRSGLAAQETQYF.

This clone was seen only once. The gene calls are TRBV4-1 and TRBJ1-2; TRBD1 is a possible D gene (6 bases). Trimming left V 1 base short and J 13 bases short, with 16 bases between. This CDR3 has 13 amino acids. The germline gives CDR1 MGHRA, CDR2 YSYEKL. The CDR3 loop is CASSQAAGQSGTF. Written as DNA, the CDR3 is TGCGCCAGCAGCCAAGCAGCCGGACAGTCGGGCACCTTC.

The chain has TRBV6-2 or TRBV6-3 and TRBJ2-3, with unresolved D. This CDR3 comprises 17 residues. Germline V gives CDR1 MNHEY, CDR2 SVGEGT. Trimming took off 0 bases at V and 0 bases at J, with 13 bases between the two ends. For the CDR3, the DNA is TGTGCCAGCAGTTACTCGACCAATGACCTTAGCACAGATACGCAGTATTTT. Its protein product is CASSYSTNDLSTDTQYF.

The chain has TRBV6-5 and TRBJ1-6, with TRBD1 matching over 7 bases. The CDR3 runs 14 residues. Trimming removed 8 bases from V and 0 bases from J; junction bases left unmatched: 1. Germline V lookup: CDR1 MNHEY, CDR2 SVGAGI. The DNA of the CDR3 is TGTGCCAGCCGGGACAGCTCCTATAATTCACCCCTCCACTTT. Amino acid sequence: CASRDSSYNSPLHF.

The genes are TRBV5-1 and TRBJ2-6; D is ambiguous. This CDR3 region has 15 residues. The germline gives CDR1 SGHRS, CDR2 YFSETQ. The V and J ends lost 2 bases and 1 base respectively, with 7 bases between them. The CDR3 DNA follows: TGCGCCAGCAGCTTACAGAGTTCTGGGGCCAACGTCCTGACTTTC. It is translated as CASSLQSSGANVLTF.

V usage is TRBV6-5 and J usage is TRBJ1-5; no clear D gene. Trimming took 8 bases from V and 0 from J, leaving 8 bases between them. CDR3 length equals 13 residues. Germline CDR1 reads MNHEY; CDR2 reads SVGAGI. CDR3 amino acids: CASGNPSNQPQHF. CDR3 sequence (DNA): TGTGCCAGCGGGAACCCTAGCAATCAGCCCCAGCATTTT.

The gene calls are TRBV5-1 and TRBJ1-6, with D uncertain. V was pared by 0 bases and J by 7 bases, with 14 bases between. The CDR3 contains 16 residues. Germline V gives CDR1 SGHRS, CDR2 YFSETQ. CDR3 nucleotide sequence: TGCGCCAGCAGCTTGGATGCACCTATTCAAAATTCACCCCTCCACTTT. Protein: CASSLDAPIQNSPLHF. The entire variable domain, with the rest obtained from reference TRBV5-1 and TRBJ1-6, is as follows: KAGVTQTPRYLIKTRGQQVTLSCSPISGHRSVSWYQQTPGQGLQFLFEYFSETQRNKGNFPGRFSGRQFSNSRSEMNVSTLELGDSALYLCASSLDAPIQNSPLHFGNGTRLTVT.

The chain carries TRBV7-8 and TRBJ2-7, with 10 bases aligning to TRBD1. Germline CDR1 is SGHVS and CDR2 is FQNEAQ. The CDR3 consists of 15 residues. The V and J ends lost 3 bases and 5 bases, in that order; junction bases with no gene match: 7. The CDR3 DNA reads TGTGCCAGCAGCTTTGGGGACAGGGGAACCCACGAGCAGTACTTC. It is translated as CASSFGDRGTHEQYF. Looking up the rest from reference TRBV7-8 and TRBJ2-7 gives the full variable domain: GAGVSQSPRYKVAKRGQDVALRCDPISGHVSLFWYQQALGQGPEFLTYFQNEAQLDKSGLPSDRFFAERPEGSVSTLKIQRTQQEDSAVYLCASSFGDRGTHEQYFGPGTRLTVT.

The V gene is TRBV28, the J gene TRBJ1-2, with D maybe TRBD1 (5 bases). The germline V and J ends were trimmed by 5 bases and 4 bases, with 17 bases remaining between them. There are 15 residues in the CDR3. Looked up from germline, CDR1 is MDHEN and CDR2 is SYDVKM. The CDR3 region has the DNA TGTGCCAGCAGTGCCGGGGGAGGGCTGGTCTATGGCTACACCTTC. Protein product: CASSAGGGLVYGYTF.

The chain uses TRBV25-1 and TRBJ2-2; the D gene is possibly TRBD1 (5 bases). Trimming took 0 bases from V and 6 from J, leaving 11 bases between them. CDR3 length: 15 amino acids. Per germline, CDR1 MGHDK and CDR2 SYGVNS. CDR3 sequence reads: CASSEYVGVAGELFF. The CDR3 coding sequence is TGTGCCAGCAGTGAATACGTAGGGGTAGCCGGGGAGCTGTTTTTT.

This clone was seen just once. The rearrangement joins TRBV11-2 to TRBJ1-1; D is ambiguous. The CDR3 loop spans 12 amino acids. Trimming pared 0 bases from V and 8 bases from J, leaving 7 bases between. Per germline, CDR1 SGHAT and CDR2 FQNNGV. The CDR3: CASSLDPAEAFF. Here the CDR3 DNA reads TGTGCCAGCAGCTTAGATCCAGCCGAAGCTTTCTTT.